Here is one TCR beta chain with its context. This clonotype was observed a handful of times. Its target antigen remains unknown. Base quality data are lacking; no much larger clone is found one base away. The data derive from a study of T-cell memory formation after mild COVID-19 (dated by TCRdb to 2020 to 2023). Looking at the study overall: TCR sequence clusters from the two donors were largely donor specific. The cohort comprised two young, previously healthy adult volunteers, one female and one male. In a couple of donors, T-cell clones that expanded and contracted after mild COVID-19 were tracked by sequencing TCRalpha and TCRbeta repertoires over time. Here is what the overall study found, with its caveats: The detection of some responding clones in pre-infection memory suggests that pre-existing cross-reactive memory T cells joined the SARS-CoV-2 response. Only two mild cases were covered in the study, and larger cohorts including severe cases with pre-infection samples were considered necessary. Clones contracting from day 15 to 85 had balanced CD4/CD8 phenotypes, while a second wave expanding from day 15 to 37 was biased towards CD4+. SARS-CoV-2 specificity of the second-wave clones peaking on day 37 was not confirmed. Contracting CD4+ clones were located mainly in the CM and EM memory subsets, whereas CD8+ clones were found to be enriched in EMRA.

PBMCs were isolated by Ficoll-Paque density gradient centrifugation. The sample was run on an Illumina NovaSeq 6000. TCRalpha and TCRbeta cDNA libraries were built by 5'RACE with constant-segment primers, adding sample barcodes and unique molecular identifiers. Trizol reagent was used to extract RNA from every sample. Library amplification was performed in two PCR steps, and a second sample barcode and Illumina TruSeq adapters were introduced in the second step. Sequencing of the libraries was done on an Illumina NovaSeq, producing 2 x 150 bp paired-end reads. In the original analysis: With migec v1.2.7, reads were demultiplexed and then collapsed into UMI-guided consensus sequences. Using mixcr v2.1.11, UMI consensuses were aligned to TRA and TRB V and J templates and then assembled into clonotypes. Expanded or contracted clonotypes were those called significant by both edgeR and NoisET, with noise models trained on biological replicates. For edgeR calls, a false discovery rate-adjusted p below 0.01 and a log2 fold-change threshold of 1 were applied. As an exploratory analysis of dynamics, PCA with hierarchical clustering was applied to max-normalized trajectories of the 1000 most abundant clonotypes. Separately sequenced CD4+ and CD8+ repertoires were used to assign the CD4 or CD8 phenotype of responding clones. TCRdb redid the processing of the public reads, applying fastp at Q25 and MiXCR, and retained in-frame beta chains. Rows with a matching CDR3 protein are joined into one entry that keeps the most common DNA and genes. These V and J calls derive from TCRdb rather than the authors' analysis. The sample yields roughly 480,000 distinct CDR3 sequences; around a quarter were counted once. The top ten clonotypes cover under 15% of the sample.

There are 15 amino acids in the CDR3, from cysteine to phenylalanine inclusive. Only the CDR3 part of the read is kept: 45 bases, read in frame from the first base. From a lookup of the germline V gene, CDR1 and CDR2 are SGHTA and FQGNSA. Cut back by 3 bases and 5 bases, the V and J ends lie 11 bases apart. This sequence originates from an adult woman who had mild COVID-19 (a few samples of this study predate the infection). The sample titles of this study are shuffled in the database, so cell type and time point are left out; the donor was told from shared clones. The rearrangement joined TRBV7-2 to TRBJ1-6, with no D gene named confidently. Sequenced input: PBMCs or a T cell subset sorted from them (not recorded which). The CDR3 corresponds to CASSLQAHHNSPLHF. The DNA reads as follows: TGTGCCAGCAGCTTGCAGGCCCACCATAATTCACCCCTCCACTTT.